This entry concerns a single T cell receptor beta chain. Its antigen is not identified. With 2 bases clipped from V and 4 bases from J, the junction kept 7 bases outside the gene matches. CDR1 and CDR2 from the germline V gene are GTSNPN and SVGIG (reference sequence). The CDR3 spans 16 residues. This entry comes from a study of molecular identifiers for immune sequencing clone quantification. Findings of the study overall: Whereas naive cells kept under 1% of molecules in clones above 20 RNA copies, such clones held over 98% in effectors.

In TCRdb, the PCR reads were re-called with MiXCR into one record per CDR3 protein. This sample has hundreds of thousands of distinct CDR3 sequences, with 25% found just once. The chain recombines TRBV30 with TRBJ1-6; TRBD1 aligns across 8 bases. Material for sequencing was naive CD8+ T cells from blood, with Jurkat cell RNA spiked in. The subset here: FACS-sorted CD8+CD4-CCR7+CD45RA+ naive T cells. This clonotype was sampled from a human donor in good health. Some libraries in this study had Jurkat cell RNA spiked in. The DNA of the CDR3 is TGTGCCTGGAGTCCCAGGACAGGGCTTTATAATTCACCCCTCCACTTT. Translation: CAWSPRTGLYNSPLHF. The full variable domain, its missing parts supplied by reference TRBV30 and TRBJ1-6, is SQTIHQWPATLVQPVGSPLSLECTVEGTSNPNLYWYRQAAGRGLQLLFYSVGIGQISSEVPQNLSASRPQDRQFILSSKKLLLSDSGFYLCAWSPRTGLYNSPLHFGNGTRLTVT.